This entry features one TCR beta chain sequence. Antigen: not known. This entry comes from a study of T-cell reconstitution after alpha-beta-depleted transplantation in children. Germline V lookup: CDR1 DFQATT, CDR2 SNEGSKA (reference sequence). The CDR3 consists of 13 residues. Trimming removed 0 bases at V and 4 bases at J, with 10 bases between. The library targeted TCRbeta and was prepared with unique molecular identifiers. TCRdb fed the PCR reads into MiXCR, producing one record per CDR3 protein. The table records about 210,000 distinct CDR3 sequences, roughly a sixth of them present only once. Study-level points and caveats: Newly made T cells mostly supplied T-cell counts and diversity one year after transplant. About two months after transplant, alpha-beta T cells reportedly came from several hundred expanded graft clones. Recipient T cells and thymic progenitors that survived gave rise to the high TCRbeta diversity observed at day 60 in some patients.

The receptor comes from a male patient between 2 and 15 years old who had a stem cell transplant for acute lymphoblastic leukemia, so the T cells may come from the graft donor. The specimen comprised PBMCs, mostly from graft donor cells, sampled 360 days after TCRalphabeta/CD19-depleted stem cell transplant. This chain links TRBV20-1 with TRBJ2-7; the D is unclear. CDR3 bases: TGCAGTGCTAGAGAGGCAGTCGGGTACGAGCAGTACTTC. This codes for CSAREAVGYEQYF.